This paragraph reports one T cell receptor beta chain. Its antigen is undetermined. These data originate in a study of T cells and Merkel cell carcinoma outcomes. Study results and caveats: Reportedly, T-cell repertoire with density predicts Merkel cell carcinoma outcomes.

Method: immunoSEQ multiplex PCR; TCRdb's copy keeps in-frame clones and lacks some. The repertoire holds some 19,000 clones, with 82% as singletons. The ends were cut back, 2 bases at V and 6 bases at J, with 8 bases in the middle. The germline gives CDR1 SEHNR, CDR2 FQNEAQ (reference sequence). The CDR3 covers 13 residues. This chain connects TRBV7-9 to TRBJ2-1; D may be TRBD2 (5 bases). The TCR originated in a human donor with Merkel cell carcinoma. The specimen was tumor tissue from Merkel cell carcinoma. The CDR3, as DNA: TGTGCCAGCAGCTTATGGACTCGCAATGAGCAGTTCTTC. Translating gives CASSLWTRNEQFF. The complete variable domain, with remaining parts taken from reference TRBV7-9 and TRBJ2-1, reads DTGVSQNPRHKITKRGQNVTFRCDPISEHNRLYWYRQTLGQGPEFLTYFQNEAQLEKSRLLSDRFSAERPKGSFSTLEIQRTEQGDSAMYLCASSLWTRNEQFFGPGTRLTVL.